The 30 T cell receptor beta chains reported below all come from one sample, sequenced in a study of T cell responses to AZD1222 COVID-19 vaccine (dated by TCRdb to the early 2020s). Libraries were prepared through the immunoSEQ multiplex PCR assay. Here the immuneACCESS table is served through TCRdb, limited to in-frame sequences with V and J called. Missing clones are a known gap in these copies; in checked studies unresolved V genes cover under half, and the rest lacks a known reason. The sample table holds approximately 28,000 clones, of which more than 85% were seen once. The ten largest clones capture over 6.5% of the sample. What this sample's time point label stands for: baseline before first vaccination. Sequenced here: peripheral blood, sampled on day 0 of AZD1222 vaccination. The receptors originated from an adult in good health.

This chain joins TRBV12-5 and TRBJ2-7; 7 bases line up with TRBD1. V shed 6 bases and J 2 bases; nucleotides not matched to a gene: 13. This CDR3 has 16 residues. In germline, CDR1 is LGHNT, CDR2 FRNRAP. CDR3 region: CASGATGQRTAYEQYF. For the CDR3, the DNA is TGTGCTAGTGGCGCAACGGGACAGCGAACGGCCTACGAGCAGTACTTC.

This sequence joins TRBV6-1 and TRBJ1-5; D not resolved. CDR1 and CDR2 (germline): MNHNS, SASEGT. Trimming took 3 bases from V and 2 from J, leaving 14 bases between them. The CDR3 has 16 amino acids. The CDR3 spells CASSERGQAGNQPQHF. The CDR3 coding sequence is TGTGCCAGCAGTGAGAGAGGGCAGGCCGGCAATCAGCCCCAGCATTTT.

This clone has just one count. The CDR3 DNA reads as TGTGCCTGGAGTGTAAAGGGGGCCTCAAATAATTCACCCCTCCACTTT. It encodes CAWSVKGASNNSPLHF. This chain uses TRBV30 with TRBJ1-6; TRBD1 matches at 7 bases. This CDR3 has 16 amino acids. Germline CDR1 is GTSNPN and CDR2 is SVGIG (reference sequence). V lost 0 bases, J lost 5 bases, and 7 bases stayed unmatched.

J is TRBJ1-2 and V is TRBV5-8, with a possible D match to TRBD1 (6 bases). CDR1 and CDR2 (germline): SGHTS, YDEGEE. The V gene lost 2 bases and the J gene lost 8 bases, with 19 bases spanning the gap. CDR3 size: 15 residues. The CDR3 protein is CASSFFIAGVGGYTF. The CDR3 bases are TGTGCCAGCAGCTTTTTTATCGCAGGGGTAGGAGGCTACACCTTC.

The chain combines TRBV28 with TRBJ1-5, with TRBD1 matching 7 bases. This CDR3 comprises 16 residues. The germline V gene has CDR1 MDHEN and CDR2 SYDVKM. V was clipped by 3 bases and J by 0 bases; unmatched bases: 5. The CDR3 is CASSFYRGSSNQPQHF. DNA of the CDR3: TGTGCCAGCAGTTTCTACAGGGGCTCTAGCAATCAGCCCCAGCATTTT.

The rearrangement joins TRBV6-4 to TRBJ2-3, with 7 bases fitting TRBD2. Losses at the gene ends were 3 bases for V and 0 bases for J; bases not matched to a gene: 6. Germline CDR1 and CDR2: MRHNA and SNTAGT. This CDR3 region has 16 residues. As DNA, the CDR3 is TGTGCCAGCAGTGAACTAAGCGGGGCTAGCACAGATACGCAGTATTTT. Translating gives CASSELSGASTDTQYF.

The chain employs TRBV19 and TRBJ1-1, with D unclear. The ends were cut back, 3 bases at V and 0 bases at J, with 8 bases in the middle. Germline CDR1 and CDR2: LNHDA and SQIVND (reference sequence). The CDR3 loop spans 14 amino acids. As DNA, the CDR3 is TGTGCCAGTAGTATGGGTCGGCTGAACACTGAAGCTTTCTTT. Its translation: CASSMGRLNTEAFF.

The chain couples TRBV7-9 to TRBJ1-2; D call uncertain. The ends were cut back, 1 base at V and 7 bases at J, with 7 bases in the middle. The germline CDR1 and CDR2 sequences are SEHNR and FQNEAQ (reference sequence). The CDR3 runs to 12 residues. The CDR3 here is CASSLGDAGYTF. CDR3 bases: TGTGCCAGCAGCTTAGGTGACGCTGGCTACACCTTC.

This chain links TRBV6-5 with TRBJ1-2; 7 bases map to TRBD1. The germline gives CDR1 MNHEY, CDR2 SVGAGI. The CDR3 loop spans 15 amino acids. Trimming cost V 0 bases and J 7 bases; bases outside gene matches: 8. CDR3 amino acids: CASSYSRDRAFGYTF. The CDR3 DNA follows: TGTGCCAGCAGTTACTCCCGGGACAGAGCCTTTGGCTACACCTTC.

This clone was seen once. J is TRBJ1-2 and V is TRBV5-1, with D perhaps TRBD1 (6 bases). CDR1 is SGHRS and CDR2 is YFSETQ in the germline V gene. The CDR3 spans 14 residues. Between the trimmed V and J ends, which lost 1 base and 6 bases, there was a span of 13 bases. The chain's CDR3 is CASSLKWSGDGYTF. The CDR3 nucleotides read TGCGCCAGCAGCTTGAAGTGGTCAGGGGATGGCTACACCTTC.

This chain joins TRBV19 and TRBJ2-1; 10 positions agree with TRBD2. The germline V gene encodes CDR1 LNHDA and CDR2 SQIVND (reference sequence). The length of the CDR3 is 14 residues. V shed 5 bases and J 6 bases; nucleotides not matched to a gene: 4. CDR3 bases: TGTGCCAGTAGTGGAAGCGGGAGGGGCAATGAGCAGTTCTTC. It yields the protein CASSGSGRGNEQFF.

The chain employs TRBV5-5 and TRBJ2-3; 8 bases map to TRBD1. CDR1 SGHKS and CDR2 YYEKEE come from the germline V gene (reference sequence). The CDR3 has 14 amino acids. With V trimmed by 3 bases and J by 5 bases, 5 bases remained unmatched. Here the CDR3 reads CASSSRGHGDTQYF. The DNA for the CDR3 is TGTGCCAGCAGCTCCAGGGGGCATGGAGATACGCAGTATTTT.

This clone was detected only once. J is TRBJ2-7 and V is TRBV18, with D hard to call. The CDR3 totals 15 residues. V was shortened by 6 bases and J by 0 bases, with 15 bases between the two germline ends. Germline V CDR1 and CDR2: KGHSH, LQKENI. CDR3 loop: CASSPQAVSSYEQYF. The CDR3 DNA sequence: TGTGCCAGCTCCCCCCAGGCCGTAAGCTCCTACGAGCAGTACTTC.

This clone showed up just once. The chain employs TRBV5-8 and TRBJ1-3, with 11 bases identical to TRBD1. CDR3 length equals 14 residues. The germline V gene has CDR1 SGHTS and CDR2 YDEGEE. V lost 2 bases and J lost 10; bases outside the gene matches: 5. As DNA, the CDR3 is TGTGCCAGCAGCTTTTCCGGGACAGGGGGGACCATATATTTT. This codes for CASSFSGTGGTIYF.

The chain employs TRBV11-2 and TRBJ2-5; 8 positions match TRBD2. Per germline, CDR1 SGHAT and CDR2 FQNNGV. The V and J ends lost 6 bases and 6 bases, in that order; junction bases with no gene match: 12. The CDR3 length is 15 residues. In DNA, the CDR3 is TGTGCCAGCAGTCCAAGCGGGGGTTTGAGGAAGACCCAGTACTTC. This sequence encodes CASSPSGGLRKTQYF.

The rearrangement joins TRBV19 to TRBJ1-3, with D possibly TRBD1 on 6 matching bases. CDR1 LNHDA and CDR2 SQIVND come from the germline V gene (reference sequence). The CDR3 runs to 15 residues. The V and J ends lost 3 bases and 3 bases respectively, with 12 bases between them. DNA for the CDR3: TGTGCCAGTAGTATCACGGGGGCTGGTGGAAACACCATATATTTT. Translation gives CASSITGAGGNTIYF.

This clone was found once. V and J are TRBV11-2 and TRBJ1-1; no reliable D call. Germline V lookup: CDR1 SGHAT, CDR2 FQNNGV. The germline V and J ends were trimmed by 0 bases and 4 bases, with 15 bases remaining between them. The CDR3 sequence is 16 residues long. CDR3 residues: CASSLDQVGYSTEAFF. CDR3 nucleotides: TGTGCCAGCAGCTTAGATCAGGTGGGGTATAGCACTGAAGCTTTCTTT.

This clone was seen a few times. CDR3 residues: CASSLGQGGYEQYF. In DNA form, the CDR3 reads TGTGCCAGCAGCTTAGGGCAGGGGGGCTACGAGCAGTACTTC. The V call is TRBV7-9, the J call TRBJ2-7, with a tentative D call TRBD1 (7 bases). Germline V gives CDR1 SEHNR, CDR2 FQNEAQ (reference sequence). The CDR3 length is 14 residues. Trimming shortened V by 1 base and J by 3 bases, and 10 bases separated the two germline ends.

The gene calls are TRBV6-6 and TRBJ2-7, with TRBD1 as a possible D gene (5 bases). Trimming left V 4 bases short and J 2 bases short, with 9 bases between. This CDR3 contains 13 residues. Per the germline V gene, CDR1 is MNHNY and CDR2 is SVGAGI (reference sequence). CDR3 protein: CASSLTATYEQYF. The CDR3 coding sequence is TGTGCCAGCAGTTTGACAGCTACCTACGAGCAGTACTTC.

This chain uses TRBV4-1 with TRBJ2-1; TRBD1 aligns across 7 bases. V lost 3 bases and J lost 5; bases outside the gene matches: 7. The germline V gene has CDR1 MGHRA and CDR2 YSYEKL. The CDR3 is made up of 15 amino acids. This chain's CDR3 is CASSQPRDSHNEQFF. CDR3 sequence (DNA): TGCGCCAGCAGCCAGCCTAGGGACAGCCACAATGAGCAGTTCTTC.

V gene TRBV3-1 (or the pseudogene TRBV3-2) combines with J gene TRBJ1-3; D gene unclear. Germline V gene lookup returns CDR1 LGHDT and CDR2 YNNKEL (reference sequence). The CDR3 spans 13 residues. V lost 5 bases to trimming and J lost 5 bases, with 10 bases between them. The CDR3 region is CASSLTLRNTIYF. The CDR3, as DNA: TGTGCCAGCAGCTTAACCTTGAGAAACACCATATATTTT.

The chain recombines TRBV19 with TRBJ2-3, with TRBD2 identical over 7 bases. The J segment lost 1 base and the V segment lost 3 bases, leaving 1 base of the junction unmatched. The CDR3 extends over 14 amino acids. Germline assignment: CDR1 LNHDA and CDR2 SQIVND (reference sequence). CDR3 DNA sequence: TGTGCCAGTAGTATGAGCGGGGGCACAGATACGCAGTATTTT. Residues: CASSMSGGTDTQYF.

Comment on this clone: This sample also contains other DNA sequences that code for the same CDR3. V is TRBV18 and J is TRBJ2-5; D call uncertain. CDR1 and CDR2 from the germline V gene are KGHSH and LQKENI. The V end was cut by 0 bases, the J end by 0 bases, with 2 bases between. The CDR3 runs to 13 residues. The DNA of the CDR3 is TGTGCCAGCTCACCACCTAACCAAGAGACCCAGTACTTC. Translation: CASSPPNQETQYF.

The chain links TRBV6-5 to TRBJ2-2, with D perhaps TRBD2 (7 bases). V was shortened by 2 bases and J by 6 bases, with 13 bases between the two germline ends. The CDR3 loop spans 15 amino acids. Germline values: CDR1 MNHEY, CDR2 SVGAGI. The CDR3 DNA reads TGTGCCAGCAGTTACGGGGGGGCAGGGGCCGGGGAGCTGTTTTTT. It specifies CASSYGGAGAGELFF.

The CDR3 nucleotides read TGTGCCTGGAGTGTACAGGGGAAGGGGGAGCCCCAGCATTTT. It codes for CAWSVQGKGEPQHF. The chain has TRBV30 and TRBJ1-5; 7 bases fit TRBD1. Germline V gene data show CDR1 as GTSNPN and CDR2 as SVGIG (reference sequence). The CDR3 consists of 14 residues. Trimming removed 0 bases from V and 8 bases from J; junction bases left unmatched: 7.

The rearrangement links TRBV4-3 to TRBJ2-3, with 13 positions matching TRBD2. Germline CDR1 reads LGHNA; CDR2 reads YSLEER. This CDR3 comprises 18 residues. The ends lost 1 base at V and 0 bases at J; junction bases unmatched: 4. The chain's CDR3 is CASSQAGLAGASTDTQYF. The CDR3 coding sequence is TGCGCCAGCAGCCAAGCTGGACTAGCGGGGGCGAGCACAGATACGCAGTATTTT.

This sequence joins TRBV7-2 and TRBJ2-3; possibly TRBD2 for D (5 bases). Germline V gene sequence: CDR1 SGHTA, CDR2 FQGNSA. The CDR3 covers 16 residues. The V gene lost 0 bases and the J gene lost 8 bases, with 18 bases spanning the gap. Here the CDR3 reads CASSLAPSTFGVTQYF. In DNA form, the CDR3 reads TGTGCCAGCAGCTTAGCGCCGAGTACTTTCGGGGTTACGCAGTATTTT.

V and J are TRBV19 and TRBJ2-1; tentatively, D is TRBD1 (5 bases). This CDR3 contains 12 residues. Germline values: CDR1 LNHDA, CDR2 SQIVND (reference sequence). Trimming stripped 7 bases from V and 9 bases from J, with 13 bases between. The CDR3 spells CASNKGYFEQFF. Here the CDR3 DNA reads TGTGCCAGTAATAAGGGGTATTTTGAGCAGTTCTTC.

The chain has TRBV7-9 and TRBJ1-6; 9 bases line up with TRBD1. Germline lookup yields CDR1 SEHNR and CDR2 FQNEAQ (reference sequence). The length of the CDR3 is 14 residues. V dropped 10 bases and J dropped 7; count of bases not matched to a gene: 8. DNA for the CDR3: TGTGCCACCCAATCCGGGACAGGGAATTCACCCCTCCACTTT. This encodes CATQSGTGNSPLHF.

J is TRBJ1-5 and V is TRBV11-2; TRBD1 is a possible D gene (5 bases). Germline CDR1 is SGHAT and CDR2 is FQNNGV. V was cut by 5 bases and J by 14 bases, with 13 bases left in between. The CDR3 consists of 11 residues. CDR3 residues: CASSRGTQKHF. CDR3 nucleotides: TGTGCCAGCAGCCGAGGGACCCAGAAGCATTTT.